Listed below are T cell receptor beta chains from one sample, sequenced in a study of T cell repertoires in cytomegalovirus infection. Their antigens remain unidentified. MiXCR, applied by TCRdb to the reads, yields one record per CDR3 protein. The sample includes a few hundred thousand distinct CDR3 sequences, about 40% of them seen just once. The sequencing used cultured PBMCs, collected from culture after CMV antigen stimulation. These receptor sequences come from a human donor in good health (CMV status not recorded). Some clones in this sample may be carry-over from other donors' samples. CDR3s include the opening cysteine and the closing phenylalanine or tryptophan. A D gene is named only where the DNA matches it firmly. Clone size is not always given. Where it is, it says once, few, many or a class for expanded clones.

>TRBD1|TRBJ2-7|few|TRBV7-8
CASSLVRPGQGAYEQYF
TGTGCCAGCAGCTTAGTCCGGCCGGGACAGGGGGCCTACGAGCAGTACTTC
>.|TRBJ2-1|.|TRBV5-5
CASSLLSPPWDNEQFF
TGTGCCAGCAGCTTGTTGTCTCCACCTTGGGACAATGAGCAGTTCTTC
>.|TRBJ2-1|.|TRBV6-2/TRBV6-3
CASTLTRAIPKAYNEQFF
TGTGCCAGCACCCTTACGCGGGCTATCCCCAAAGCCTACAATGAGCAGTTCTTC
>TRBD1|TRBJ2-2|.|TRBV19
CASSALPGQGAIGELFF
TGTGCCAGTAGTGCCCTACCGGGACAGGGGGCGATCGGGGAGCTGTTTTTT
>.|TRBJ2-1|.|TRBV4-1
CASSQDAEQFF
TGTGCCAGCAGCCAAGATGCTGAGCAGTTCTTC
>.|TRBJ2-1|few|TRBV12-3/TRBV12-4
CASSPLVSPEEQFF
TGTGCCAGCAGTCCTTTGGTGTCACCGGAGGAGCAGTTCTTC
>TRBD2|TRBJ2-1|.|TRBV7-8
CASSFLGRGGRNEQFF
TGTGCCAGCAGCTTTCTCGGACGGGGGGGCCGAAATGAGCAGTTCTTC
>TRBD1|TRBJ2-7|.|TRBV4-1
CASSRSDRATYEQYF
TGCGCCAGCAGCCGCAGCGACAGGGCCACCTACGAGCAGTACTTC
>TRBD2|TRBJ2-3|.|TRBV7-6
CASSPGLAGGHTSTDTQYF
TGTGCCAGCAGCCCCGGACTAGCGGGAGGGCATACTAGCACAGATACGCAGTATTTT
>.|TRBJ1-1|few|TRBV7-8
CASSSYVYRGATEAFF
TGTGCCAGCAGCTCCTATGTCTACCGCGGGGCCACTGAAGCTTTCTTT
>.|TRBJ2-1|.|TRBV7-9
CASSYRWDEQFF
TGTGCCAGCAGCTACCGGTGGGATGAGCAGTTCTTC
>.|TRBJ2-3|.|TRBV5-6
CASSRGTSTDTQYF
TGTGCCAGCAGCCGTGGGACCAGCACAGATACGCAGTATTTT
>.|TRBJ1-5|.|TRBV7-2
CASSLALFDRNQPQHF
TGTGCCAGCAGCTTAGCGCTGTTCGATCGCAATCAGCCCCAGCATTTT
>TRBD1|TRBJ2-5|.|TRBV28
CASKGARQGGQETQYF
TGTGCCAGCAAGGGGGCGAGGCAGGGTGGGCAAGAGACCCAGTACTTC
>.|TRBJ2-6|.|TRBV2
CASSEPSGANVLTF
TGTGCCAGCAGTGAGCCCTCTGGGGCCAACGTCCTGACTTTC
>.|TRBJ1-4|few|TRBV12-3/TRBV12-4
CASSPTLGTNEKLFF
.
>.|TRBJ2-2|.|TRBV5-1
CASSLSVRDAGELFF
TGCGCCAGCAGCTTGAGCGTCAGGGACGCAGGGGAGCTGTTTTTT
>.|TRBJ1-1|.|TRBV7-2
CASSGQRSTEAFF
TGTGCCAGCAGCGGCCAGCGGTCCACTGAAGCTTTCTTT
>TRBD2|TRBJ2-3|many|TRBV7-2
CASSLDTPGLAGGTDTQYF
TGTGCCAGCAGCTTAGACACCCCGGGACTAGCGGGGGGCACAGATACGCAGTATTTT
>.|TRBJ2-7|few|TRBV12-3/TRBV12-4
CASRSGAYEQYF
TGTGCCAGCAGATCCGGGGCGTACGAGCAGTACTTC
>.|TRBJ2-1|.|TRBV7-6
CASSLALQNEQFF
TGTGCCAGCAGCTTAGCTCTGCAGAATGAGCAGTTCTTC
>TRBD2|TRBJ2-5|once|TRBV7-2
CASSLVAGGPWETQYF
TGTGCCAGCAGCTTAGTGGCGGGAGGGCCTTGGGAGACCCAGTACTTC
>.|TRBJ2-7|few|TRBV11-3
CASSATERPSVEQYF
TGTGCCAGCAGCGCGACGGAGCGCCCTAGCGTCGAGCAGTACTTC
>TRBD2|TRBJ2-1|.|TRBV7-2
CARRPSAGKMNEQFF
TGTGCCAGACGACCTTCAGCGGGGAAAATGAATGAGCAGTTCTTC
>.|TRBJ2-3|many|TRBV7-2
CASSQDYSTDTQYF
TGTGCCAGCAGCCAGGACTACAGCACAGATACGCAGTATTTT
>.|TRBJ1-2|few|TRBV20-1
CSAPGYGYTF
TGCAGTGCCCCTGGCTATGGCTACACCTTC
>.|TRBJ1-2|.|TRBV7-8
CASSRDNTGLNYGYTF
TGTGCCAGCAGCCGCGACAATACGGGACTTAACTATGGCTACACCTTC
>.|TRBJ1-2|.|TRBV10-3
CAISESSTEGYGYTF
TGTGCCATCAGTGAGTCGAGTACAGAGGGATATGGCTACACCTTC
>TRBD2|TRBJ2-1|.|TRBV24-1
CATSPASGHNEQFF
TGTGCCACCAGTCCGGCTAGCGGTCACAATGAGCAGTTCTTC
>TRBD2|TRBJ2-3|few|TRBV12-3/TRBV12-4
CASSGRTSGETDTQYF
TGTGCCAGCAGTGGGCGGACTAGCGGGGAGACAGATACGCAGTATTTT
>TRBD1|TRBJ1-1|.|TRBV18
CASSPPGQGTEAFF
TGTGCCAGCTCACCACCGGGACAGGGCACTGAAGCTTTCTTT
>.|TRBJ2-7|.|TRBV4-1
CASSQGLNSYEQYF
TGCGCCAGCAGCCAAGGACTGAACTCCTACGAGCAGTACTTC
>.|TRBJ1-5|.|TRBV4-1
CASSQQMRGNQPQHF
TGCGCCAGCAGCCAACAAATGAGAGGCAATCAGCCCCAGCATTTT
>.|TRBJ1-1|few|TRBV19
CASSIDPTATNTEAFF
TGTGCCAGTAGTATAGACCCGACAGCTACGAACACTGAAGCTTTCTTT
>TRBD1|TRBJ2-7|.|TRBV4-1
CASSQVSTGTHEQYF
TGCGCCAGCAGCCAAGTCTCGACAGGGACCCACGAGCAGTACTTC